A single sample gave rise to the 17 T cell receptor beta chains below, sequenced in a study of CXCR3-negative and CXCR3-positive naive CD8 T cells. No antigen has been identified for these receptors. General study points: Higher TRB CDR3 hydrophobicity marked CXCR3-positive naive cells relative to CXCR3-negative naive cells.

With UMI labels, 5' RACE was used to prepare the TRB cDNA libraries. TCRdb derives one entry per CDR3 protein from the 5' RACE reads, leaving out DNA. The table lists some 99,000 distinct CDR3 sequences, with 1.1% in the top ten. The sequencing input was naive CXCR3+ CD8+ T cells from blood. Subset specified: CD45RO-CCR7+CD27+CD95- naive CD8+ T cells expressing CXCR3 (TNR3+). Receptor source: a human donor in good health. Some clones in this sample may be carry-over from other donors' samples.

V usage is TRBV6-2 or TRBV6-3 and J usage is TRBJ1-5. The CDR3 extends over 15 amino acids. Germline V gene sequence: CDR1 MNHEY, CDR2 SVGEGT. The CDR3 loop is CASSYGLMLNQPQHF.

The genes are TRBV29-1 and TRBJ2-1. There are 12 residues in the CDR3. Germline V CDR1 and CDR2: SQVTM, ANQGSEA. Here the CDR3 reads CSVEEGNNEQFF.

The V call is TRBV7-6, the J call TRBJ1-2. Germline V lookup: CDR1 SGHVS, CDR2 FNYEAQ. The CDR3 runs to 15 residues. This CDR3 is CASSLVGGTIYGYTF.

The chain uses TRBV28 and TRBJ2-1. In germline, CDR1 is MDHEN, CDR2 SYDVKM. This CDR3 region has 16 residues. CDR3 in amino acids: CASTLNWQLHNNEQFF.

The chain has TRBV20-1 and TRBJ2-5; TCRdb designates TRBD1, a call that cannot be tested without DNA. Germline V gene data show CDR1 as DFQATT and CDR2 as SNEGSKA (reference sequence). This CDR3 has 12 residues. Here the CDR3 reads CSADEGQETQYF.

The genes are TRBV29-1 and TRBJ1-1; TCRdb's D call, TRBD1, is unchecked because there is no DNA. The germline V gene encodes CDR1 SQVTM and CDR2 ANQGSEA. This CDR3 has 15 residues. CDR3 loop: CSVGPPGHRNTEAFF.

The chain uses TRBV29-1 and TRBJ2-1; TCRdb lists TRBD1, though no DNA is available to test this call. Germline CDR1 and CDR2: SQVTM and ANQGSEA. The CDR3 has 14 amino acids. CDR3 region: CSIPDSFSYNEQFF.

The V gene is TRBV7-2, the J gene TRBJ2-7. Germline CDR1 is SGHTA and CDR2 is FQGNSA. The CDR3 contains 11 residues. CDR3: CASSLLYEQYF.

The V gene is TRBV6-2 or TRBV6-3, the J gene TRBJ2-7; TCRdb gives TRBD1 as the D gene, but with no DNA this cannot be confirmed. The germline CDR1 and CDR2 sequences are MNHEY and SVGEGT. This CDR3 contains 13 residues. The CDR3 spells CASSYGQVYEQYF.

This sequence joins TRBV30 and TRBJ2-7; the TCRdb D gene call, TRBD2, has no DNA to confirm it. CDR1 is GTSNPN, CDR2 SVGIG, per germline (reference sequence). The CDR3 covers 14 residues. The CDR3 region is CAWSVGRVPYEQYF.

This rearrangement joins TRBV29-1 to TRBJ1-2; TCRdb proposes TRBD1, but this gene call is untestable without DNA. The CDR3 has 16 residues. CDR1 and CDR2 from the germline V gene are SQVTM and ANQGSEA. The CDR3 loop is CSVLELDSPANYGYTF.

This chain connects TRBV4-2 to TRBJ2-7. The CDR3 sequence is 15 residues long. The germline V gene encodes CDR1 LGHNA and CDR2 YNFKEQ. The CDR3 reads CASSQLRGLQYEQYF.

J is TRBJ2-7 and V is TRBV11-2; TCRdb indicates TRBD1, and absent DNA this call remains unverified. Germline V gene lookup returns CDR1 SGHAT and CDR2 FQNNGV. This CDR3 comprises 14 residues. The CDR3 spells CASSFGGAIYEQYF.

CDR3 in amino acids: CASSPDSLRDNTEAFF. V and J are TRBV7-2 and TRBJ1-1; TCRdb picks TRBD1, but there is no DNA to check that call. The CDR3 runs 16 residues. The germline gives CDR1 SGHTA, CDR2 FQGNSA. The variable domain in full, completed from reference TRBV7-2 and TRBJ1-1, reads GAGVSQSPSNKVTEKGKDVELRCDPISGHTALYWYRQSLGQGLEFLIYFQGNSAPDKSGLPSDRFSAERTGGSVSTLTIQRTQQEDSAVYLCASSPDSLRDNTEAFFGQGTRLTVV.

The chain uses TRBV15 and TRBJ2-3; as DNA is missing, the TRBD2 call by TCRdb cannot be tested. The CDR3 covers 18 residues. Germline V gives CDR1 LNHNV, CDR2 YYDKDF (reference sequence). This CDR3 is CATSRDLEREWGMDTQYF.

The J gene is TRBJ2-1, the V gene TRBV5-1; TCRdb's D gene call, TRBD2, goes unchecked for lack of DNA. This CDR3 region has 16 residues. The germline gives CDR1 SGHRS, CDR2 YFSETQ. CDR3 sequence reads: CASSLNLAGGHNEQFF. Based on the CDR3 plus reference TRBV5-1 and TRBJ2-1, the full variable domain is KAGVTQTPRYLIKTRGQQVTLSCSPISGHRSVSWYQQTPGQGLQFLFEYFSETQRNKGNFPGRFSGRQFSNSRSEMNVSTLELGDSALYLCASSLNLAGGHNEQFFGPGTRLTVL.

The chain carries TRBV7-2 and TRBJ2-7; TCRdb reports TRBD2, a call that lacks DNA to check it against. The germline CDR1 and CDR2 sequences are SGHTA and FQGNSA. The CDR3 spans 14 residues. The CDR3 reads CASSSGLAAYEQYF.